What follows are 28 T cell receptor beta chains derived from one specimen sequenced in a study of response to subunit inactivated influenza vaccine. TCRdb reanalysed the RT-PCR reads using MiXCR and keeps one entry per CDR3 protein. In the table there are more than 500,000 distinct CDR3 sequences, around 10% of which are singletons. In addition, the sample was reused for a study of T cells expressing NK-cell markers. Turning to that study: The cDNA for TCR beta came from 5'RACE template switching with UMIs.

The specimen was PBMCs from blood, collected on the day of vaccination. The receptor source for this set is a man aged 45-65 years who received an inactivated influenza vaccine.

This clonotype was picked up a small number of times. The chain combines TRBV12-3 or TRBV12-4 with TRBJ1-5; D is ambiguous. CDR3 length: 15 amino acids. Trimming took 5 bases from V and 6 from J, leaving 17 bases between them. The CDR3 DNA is TGTGCCAGCAGTCCCCCAGGAGGGTTAGCTCAGCCCCAGCATTTT. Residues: CASSPPGGLAQPQHF.

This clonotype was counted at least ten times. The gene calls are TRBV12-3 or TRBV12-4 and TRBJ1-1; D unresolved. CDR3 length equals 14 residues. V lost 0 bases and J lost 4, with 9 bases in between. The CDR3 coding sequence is TGTGCCAGCAGTTTAGCGGGAGGTAGCACTGAAGCTTTCTTT. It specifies CASSLAGGSTEAFF.

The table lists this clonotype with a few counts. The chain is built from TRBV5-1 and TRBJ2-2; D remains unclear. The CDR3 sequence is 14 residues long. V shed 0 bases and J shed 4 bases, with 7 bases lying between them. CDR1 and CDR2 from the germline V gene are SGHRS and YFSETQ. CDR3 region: CASSLADGTGELFF. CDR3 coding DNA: TGCGCCAGCAGCTTGGCCGACGGCACCGGGGAGCTGTTTTTT.

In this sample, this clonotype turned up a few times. The DNA for the CDR3 is TGTGCCAGCAGCCCGGGACAGCGCTCCTACGAGCAGTACTTC. It codes for CASSPGQRSYEQYF. The gene calls are TRBV12-3 or TRBV12-4 and TRBJ2-7; 7 nucleotides agree with TRBD1. CDR3 length: 14 residues. V trimming: 6 bases; J trimming: 0 bases; junction bases outside the gene matches: 5.

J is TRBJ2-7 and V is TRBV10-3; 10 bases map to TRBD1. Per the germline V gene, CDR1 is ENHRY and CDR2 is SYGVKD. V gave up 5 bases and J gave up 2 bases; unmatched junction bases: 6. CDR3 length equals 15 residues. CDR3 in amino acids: CAISYPGQGTYEQYF. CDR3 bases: TGTGCCATCAGTTACCCGGGACAGGGGACCTACGAGCAGTACTTC.

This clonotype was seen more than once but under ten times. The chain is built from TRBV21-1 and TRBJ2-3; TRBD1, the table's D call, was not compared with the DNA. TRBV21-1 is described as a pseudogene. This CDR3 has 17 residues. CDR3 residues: CASSKHITGDSTDTQYF. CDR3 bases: TGTGCCAGCAGCAAACACATTACAGGGGACAGCACAGATACGCAGTATTTT.

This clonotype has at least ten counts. The CDR3, as DNA: TGTGCCAGCAGTCACCCGACAGGAGTGAACACCGGGGAGCTGTTTTTT. As protein: CASSHPTGVNTGELFF. The chain is built from TRBV27 and TRBJ2-2, with a weak D call TRBD1 (6 bases). Germline V gives CDR1 MNHEY, CDR2 SMNVEV (reference sequence). Trimming cost V 5 bases and J 1 base, with 14 bases left between them. The CDR3 consists of 16 residues.

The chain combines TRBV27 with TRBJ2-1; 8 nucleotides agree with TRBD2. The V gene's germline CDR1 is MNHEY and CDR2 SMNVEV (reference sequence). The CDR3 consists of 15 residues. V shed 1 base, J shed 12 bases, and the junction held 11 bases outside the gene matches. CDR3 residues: CASSLYPAGADRQFF. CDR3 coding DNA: TGTGCCAGCAGTTTATATCCAGCGGGAGCGGATAGGCAGTTCTTC.

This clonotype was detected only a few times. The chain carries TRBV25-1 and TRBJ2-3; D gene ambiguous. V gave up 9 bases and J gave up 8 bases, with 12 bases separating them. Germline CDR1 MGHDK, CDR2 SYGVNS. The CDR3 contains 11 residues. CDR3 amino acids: CASGLKGTQYF. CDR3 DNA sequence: TGTGCCAGTGGATTAAAGGGTACGCAGTATTTT.

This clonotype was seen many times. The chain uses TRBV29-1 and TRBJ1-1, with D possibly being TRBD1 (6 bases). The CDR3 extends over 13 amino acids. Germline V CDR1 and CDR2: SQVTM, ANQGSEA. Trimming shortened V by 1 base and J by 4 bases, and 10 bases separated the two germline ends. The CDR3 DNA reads TGCAGCGTTGAAGGGGGGCGAGTCACTGAAGCTTTCTTT. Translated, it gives CSVEGGRVTEAFF.

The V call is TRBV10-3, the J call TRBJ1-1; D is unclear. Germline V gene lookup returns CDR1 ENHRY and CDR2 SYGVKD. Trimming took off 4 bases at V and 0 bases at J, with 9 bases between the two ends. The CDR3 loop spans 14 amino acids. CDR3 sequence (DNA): TGTGCCATCAGTGTTGACGGTATGAACACTGAAGCTTTCTTT. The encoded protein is CAISVDGMNTEAFF.

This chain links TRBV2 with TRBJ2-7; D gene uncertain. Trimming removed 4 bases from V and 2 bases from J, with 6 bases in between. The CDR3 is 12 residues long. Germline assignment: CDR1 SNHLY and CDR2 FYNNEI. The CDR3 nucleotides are TGTGCCAGCAGTGTCCTGACCTACGAGCAGTACTTC. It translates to CASSVLTYEQYF.

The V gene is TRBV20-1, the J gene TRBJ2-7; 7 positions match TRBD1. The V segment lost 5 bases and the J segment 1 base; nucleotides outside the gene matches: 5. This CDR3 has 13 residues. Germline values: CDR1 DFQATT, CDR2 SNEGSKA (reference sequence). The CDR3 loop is CSALGGQSYEQYF. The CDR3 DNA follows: TGCAGTGCTTTAGGGGGACAGTCCTACGAGCAGTACTTC.

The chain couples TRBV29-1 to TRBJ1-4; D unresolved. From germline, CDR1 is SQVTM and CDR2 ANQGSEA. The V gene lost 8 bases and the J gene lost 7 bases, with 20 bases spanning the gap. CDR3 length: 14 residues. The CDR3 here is CSYGSGAAGEKLFF. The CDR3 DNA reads TGCAGCTACGGGAGTGGTGCTGCGGGTGAAAAACTGTTTTTT.

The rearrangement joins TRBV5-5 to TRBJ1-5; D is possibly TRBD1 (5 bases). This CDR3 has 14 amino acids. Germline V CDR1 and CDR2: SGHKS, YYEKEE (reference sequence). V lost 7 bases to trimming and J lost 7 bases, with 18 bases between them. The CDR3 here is CASGTGRAYQPQHF. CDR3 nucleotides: TGTGCCAGCGGGACGGGACGGGCTTACCAGCCCCAGCATTTT.

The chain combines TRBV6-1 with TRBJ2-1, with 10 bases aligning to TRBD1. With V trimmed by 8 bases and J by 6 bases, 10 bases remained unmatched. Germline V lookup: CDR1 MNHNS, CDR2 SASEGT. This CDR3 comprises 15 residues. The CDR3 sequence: CASSESGTGVNEQFF. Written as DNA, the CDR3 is TGTGCCAGCTCAGAATCCGGGACAGGGGTCAATGAGCAGTTCTTC.

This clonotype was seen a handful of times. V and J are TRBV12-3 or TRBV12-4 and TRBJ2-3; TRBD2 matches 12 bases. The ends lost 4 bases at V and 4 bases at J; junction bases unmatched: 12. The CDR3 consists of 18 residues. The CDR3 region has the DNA TGTGCCAGCAGTTCGAGCCCTATACTAGCGGGAGGATCAGATACGCAGTATTTT. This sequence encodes CASSSSPILAGGSDTQYF.

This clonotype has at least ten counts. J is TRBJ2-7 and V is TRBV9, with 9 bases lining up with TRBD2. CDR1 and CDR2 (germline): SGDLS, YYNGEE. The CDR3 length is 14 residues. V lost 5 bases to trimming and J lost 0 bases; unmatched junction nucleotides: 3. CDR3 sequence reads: CASSSGGSSYEQYF. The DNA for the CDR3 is TGTGCCAGCAGTAGCGGGGGCAGCTCCTACGAGCAGTACTTC.

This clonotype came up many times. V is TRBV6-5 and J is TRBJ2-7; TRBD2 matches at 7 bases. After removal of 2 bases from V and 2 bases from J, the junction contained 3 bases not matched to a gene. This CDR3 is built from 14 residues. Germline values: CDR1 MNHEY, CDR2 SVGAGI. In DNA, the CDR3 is TGTGCCAGCAGTTACGGGGGGGGGGCCTACGAGCAGTACTTC. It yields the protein CASSYGGGAYEQYF.

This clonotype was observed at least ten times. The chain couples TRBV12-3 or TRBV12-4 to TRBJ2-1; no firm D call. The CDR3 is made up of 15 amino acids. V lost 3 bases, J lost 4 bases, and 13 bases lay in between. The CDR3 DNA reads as TGTGCCAGCAGTTTCCCGCGAAGAACATACAATGAGCAGTTCTTC. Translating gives CASSFPRRTYNEQFF.

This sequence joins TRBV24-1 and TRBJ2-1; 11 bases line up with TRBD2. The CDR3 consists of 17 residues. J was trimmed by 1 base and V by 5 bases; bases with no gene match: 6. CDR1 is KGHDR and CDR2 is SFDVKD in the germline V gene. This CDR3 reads CATSGLAGGRSYNEQFF. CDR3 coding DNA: TGTGCCACCAGTGGGTTAGCGGGAGGGAGGTCCTACAATGAGCAGTTCTTC.

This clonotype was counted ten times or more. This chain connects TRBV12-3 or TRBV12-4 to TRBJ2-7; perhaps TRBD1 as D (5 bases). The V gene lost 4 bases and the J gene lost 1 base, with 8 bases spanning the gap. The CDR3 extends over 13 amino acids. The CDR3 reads CASSYGQSYEQYF. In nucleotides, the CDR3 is TGTGCCAGCAGTTATGGACAATCCTACGAGCAGTACTTC.

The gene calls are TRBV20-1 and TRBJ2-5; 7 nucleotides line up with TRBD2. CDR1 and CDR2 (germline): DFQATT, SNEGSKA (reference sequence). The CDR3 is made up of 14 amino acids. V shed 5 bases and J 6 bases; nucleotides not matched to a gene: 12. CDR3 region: CSAGEGRGLQTQYF. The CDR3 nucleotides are TGCAGTGCTGGGGAGGGGCGGGGGTTGCAGACCCAGTACTTC.

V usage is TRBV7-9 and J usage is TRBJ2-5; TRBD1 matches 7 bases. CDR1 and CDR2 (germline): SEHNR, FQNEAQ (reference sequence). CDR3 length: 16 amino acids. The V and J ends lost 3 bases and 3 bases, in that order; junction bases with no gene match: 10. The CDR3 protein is CASSLFAGTAKETQYF. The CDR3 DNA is TGTGCCAGCAGCTTGTTCGCCGGGACAGCTAAAGAGACCCAGTACTTC.

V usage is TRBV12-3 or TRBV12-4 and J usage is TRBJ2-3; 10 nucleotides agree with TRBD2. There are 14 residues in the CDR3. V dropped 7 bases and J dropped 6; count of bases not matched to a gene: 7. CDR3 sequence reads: CASTGLAVIDTQYF. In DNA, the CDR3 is TGTGCCAGCACAGGACTAGCGGTTATCGATACGCAGTATTTT.

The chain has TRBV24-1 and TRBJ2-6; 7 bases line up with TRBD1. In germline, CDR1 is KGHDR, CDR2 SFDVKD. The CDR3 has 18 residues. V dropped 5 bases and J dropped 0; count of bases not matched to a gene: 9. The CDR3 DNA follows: TGTGCCACCAGTGCACGCGTACAGGGGATCTCTGGGGCCAACGTCCTGACTTTC. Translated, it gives CATSARVQGISGANVLTF.

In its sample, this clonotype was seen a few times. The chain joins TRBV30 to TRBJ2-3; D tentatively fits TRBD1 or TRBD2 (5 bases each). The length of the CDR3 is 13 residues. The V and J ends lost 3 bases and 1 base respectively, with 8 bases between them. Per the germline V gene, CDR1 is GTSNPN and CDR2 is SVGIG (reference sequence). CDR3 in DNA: TGTGCCTGGAGCGGGACCCGCACAGATACGCAGTATTTT. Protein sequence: CAWSGTRTDTQYF.

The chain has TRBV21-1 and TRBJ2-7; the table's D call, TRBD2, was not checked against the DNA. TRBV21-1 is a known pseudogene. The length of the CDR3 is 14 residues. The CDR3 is CASSRRPNPYEQYF. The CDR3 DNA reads TGTGCCAGCAGCAGGAGGCCGAACCCCTACGAGCAGTACTTC.